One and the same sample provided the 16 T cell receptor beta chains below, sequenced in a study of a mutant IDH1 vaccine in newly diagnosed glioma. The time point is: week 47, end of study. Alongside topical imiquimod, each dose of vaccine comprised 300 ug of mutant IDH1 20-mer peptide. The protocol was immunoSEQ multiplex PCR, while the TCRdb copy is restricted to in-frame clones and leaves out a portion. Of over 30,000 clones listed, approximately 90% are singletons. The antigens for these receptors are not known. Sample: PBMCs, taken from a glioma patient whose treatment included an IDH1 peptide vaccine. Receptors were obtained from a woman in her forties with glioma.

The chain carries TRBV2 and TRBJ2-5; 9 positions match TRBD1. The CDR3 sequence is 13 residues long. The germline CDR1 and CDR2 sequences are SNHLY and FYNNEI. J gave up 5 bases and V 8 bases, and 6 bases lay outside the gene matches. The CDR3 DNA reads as TGTGCCAGCTCAGGGACAGGGAGGGAGACCCAGTACTTC. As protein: CASSGTGRETQYF.

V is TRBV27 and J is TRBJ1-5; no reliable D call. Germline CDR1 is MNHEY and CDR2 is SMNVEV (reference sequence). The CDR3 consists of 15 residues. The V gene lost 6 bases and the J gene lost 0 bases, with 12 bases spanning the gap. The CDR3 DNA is TGTGCCAGCAGACTTCTTTCGGATAGCAATCAGCCCCAGCATTTT. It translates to CASRLLSDSNQPQHF.

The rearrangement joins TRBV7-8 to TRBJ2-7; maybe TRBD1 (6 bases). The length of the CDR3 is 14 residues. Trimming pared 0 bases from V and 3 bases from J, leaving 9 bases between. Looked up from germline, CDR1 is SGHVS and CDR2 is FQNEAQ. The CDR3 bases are TGTGCCAGCAGCTTAGCGAACAGGGTCTACGAGCAGTACTTC. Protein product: CASSLANRVYEQYF.

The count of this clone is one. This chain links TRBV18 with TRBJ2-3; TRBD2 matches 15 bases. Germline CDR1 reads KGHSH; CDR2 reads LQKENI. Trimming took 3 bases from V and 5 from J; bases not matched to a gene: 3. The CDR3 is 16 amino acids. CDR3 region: CASSPRTSGREDTQYF. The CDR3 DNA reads TGTGCCAGCTCACCGCGGACTAGCGGGAGGGAAGATACGCAGTATTTT.

The CDR3 loop reads CASSPFAGAGNTEAFF. DNA of the CDR3: TGTGCCAGCAGCCCATTCGCGGGCGCGGGGAACACTGAAGCTTTCTTT. The chain carries TRBV7-2 and TRBJ1-1, with unresolved D. This CDR3 comprises 16 residues. V lost 5 bases and J 1 base, leaving 17 bases between the germline ends. From germline, CDR1 is SGHTA and CDR2 FQGNSA.

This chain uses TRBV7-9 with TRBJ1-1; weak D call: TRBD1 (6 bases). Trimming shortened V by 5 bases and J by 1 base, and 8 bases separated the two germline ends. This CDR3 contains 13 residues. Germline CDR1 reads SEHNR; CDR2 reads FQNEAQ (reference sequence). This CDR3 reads CASSIGGNTEAFF. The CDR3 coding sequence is TGTGCCAGCAGCATAGGGGGGAACACTGAAGCTTTCTTT.

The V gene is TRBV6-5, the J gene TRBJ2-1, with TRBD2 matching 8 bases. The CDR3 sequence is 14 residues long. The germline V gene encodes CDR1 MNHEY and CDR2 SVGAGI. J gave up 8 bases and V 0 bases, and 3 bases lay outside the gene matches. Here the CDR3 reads CASSYSGAGDEQFF. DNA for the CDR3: TGTGCCAGCAGTTACTCGGGAGCGGGGGATGAGCAGTTCTTC.

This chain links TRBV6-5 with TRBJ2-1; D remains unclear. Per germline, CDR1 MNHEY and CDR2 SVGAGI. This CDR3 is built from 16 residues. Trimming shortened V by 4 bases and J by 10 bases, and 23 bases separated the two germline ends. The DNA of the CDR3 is TGTGCCAGCAGTTTCCAACGTTATCCGGTTGGGTCGGAGCAGTTCTTC. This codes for CASSFQRYPVGSEQFF.

The CDR3 sequence is CASRPQKNTEAFF. The CDR3 region has the DNA TGCGCCAGCAGACCTCAAAAGAACACTGAAGCTTTCTTT. The V call is TRBV4-1, the J call TRBJ1-1; no clear D. Between the trimmed V and J ends, which lost 6 bases and 1 base, there was a span of 9 bases. The CDR3 totals 13 residues. Germline CDR1 is MGHRA and CDR2 is YSYEKL.

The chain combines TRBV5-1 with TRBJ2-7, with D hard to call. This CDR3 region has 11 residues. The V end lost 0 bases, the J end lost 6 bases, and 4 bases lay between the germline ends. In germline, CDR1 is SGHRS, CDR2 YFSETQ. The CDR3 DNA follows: TGCGCCAGCAGCTTGGGACCCGAGCAGTACTTC. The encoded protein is CASSLGPEQYF.

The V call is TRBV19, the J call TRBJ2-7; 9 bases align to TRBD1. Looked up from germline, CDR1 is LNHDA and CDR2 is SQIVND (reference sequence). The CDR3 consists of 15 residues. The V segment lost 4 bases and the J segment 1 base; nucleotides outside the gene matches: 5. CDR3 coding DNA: TGTGCCAGTAGTACCTCCGGGACAGGGTCCTACGAGCAGTACTTC. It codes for CASSTSGTGSYEQYF.

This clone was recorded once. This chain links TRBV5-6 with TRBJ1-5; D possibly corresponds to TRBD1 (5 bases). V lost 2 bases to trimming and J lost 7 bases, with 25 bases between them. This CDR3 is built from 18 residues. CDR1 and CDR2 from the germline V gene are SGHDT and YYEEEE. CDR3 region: CASSLNSGTYGRQQPQHF. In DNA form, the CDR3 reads TGTGCCAGCAGCTTAAATTCTGGGACGTACGGTCGGCAGCAGCCCCAGCATTTT.

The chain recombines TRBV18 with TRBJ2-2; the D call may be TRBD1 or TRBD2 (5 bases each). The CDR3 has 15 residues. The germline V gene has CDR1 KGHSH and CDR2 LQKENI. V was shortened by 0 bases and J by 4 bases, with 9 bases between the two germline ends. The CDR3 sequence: CASSPPRDGTGELFF. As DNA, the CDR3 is TGTGCCAGCTCACCACCTCGGGACGGCACCGGGGAGCTGTTTTTT.

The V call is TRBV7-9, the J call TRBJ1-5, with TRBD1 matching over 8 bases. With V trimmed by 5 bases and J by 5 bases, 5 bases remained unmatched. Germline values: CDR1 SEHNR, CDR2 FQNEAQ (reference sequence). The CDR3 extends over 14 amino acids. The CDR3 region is CASSVTGVDQPQHF. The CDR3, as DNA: TGTGCCAGCAGCGTGACAGGGGTAGATCAGCCCCAGCATTTT.

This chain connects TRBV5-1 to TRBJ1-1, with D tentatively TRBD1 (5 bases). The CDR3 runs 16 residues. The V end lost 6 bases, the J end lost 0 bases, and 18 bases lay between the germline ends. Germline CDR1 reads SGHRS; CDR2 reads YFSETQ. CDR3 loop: CASKGQGRVMNTEAFF. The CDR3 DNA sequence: TGCGCCAGCAAAGGGCAGGGTAGGGTGATGAACACTGAAGCTTTCTTT.

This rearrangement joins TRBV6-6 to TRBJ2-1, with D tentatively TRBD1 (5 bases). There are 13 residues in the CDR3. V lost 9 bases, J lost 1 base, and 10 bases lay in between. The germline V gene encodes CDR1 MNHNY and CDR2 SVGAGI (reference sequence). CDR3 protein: CASQGFSYNEQFF. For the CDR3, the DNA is TGTGCCAGTCAGGGTTTTTCCTACAATGAGCAGTTCTTC.